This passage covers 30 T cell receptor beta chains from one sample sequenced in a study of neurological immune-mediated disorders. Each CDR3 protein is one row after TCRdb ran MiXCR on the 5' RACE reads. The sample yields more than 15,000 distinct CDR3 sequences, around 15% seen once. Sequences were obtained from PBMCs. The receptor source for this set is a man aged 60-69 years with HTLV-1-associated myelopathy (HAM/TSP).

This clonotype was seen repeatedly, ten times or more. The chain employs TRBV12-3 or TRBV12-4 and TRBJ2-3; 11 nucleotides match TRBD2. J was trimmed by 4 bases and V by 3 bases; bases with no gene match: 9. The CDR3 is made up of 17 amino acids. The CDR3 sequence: CASSFYQLAGVADTQYF. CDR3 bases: TGTGCCAGCAGTTTTTATCAACTAGCGGGGGTAGCAGATACGCAGTATTTT.

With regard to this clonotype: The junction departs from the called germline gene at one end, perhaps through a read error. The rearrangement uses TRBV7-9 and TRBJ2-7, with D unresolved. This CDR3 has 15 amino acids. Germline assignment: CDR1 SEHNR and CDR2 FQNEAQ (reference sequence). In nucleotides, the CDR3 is TGTGCCAGCAGCTTAGTAATCGGGTCCTCCGACGAGCAGTACTTC. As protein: CASSLVIGSSDEQYF.

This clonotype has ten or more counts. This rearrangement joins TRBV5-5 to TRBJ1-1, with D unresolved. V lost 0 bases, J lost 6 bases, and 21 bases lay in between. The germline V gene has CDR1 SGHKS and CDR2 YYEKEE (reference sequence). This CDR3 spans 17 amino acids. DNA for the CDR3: TGTGCCAGCAGCTTGGCTGGGTCAGCACTTAGGATTCCTGAAGCTTTCTTT. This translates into CASSLAGSALRIPEAFF.

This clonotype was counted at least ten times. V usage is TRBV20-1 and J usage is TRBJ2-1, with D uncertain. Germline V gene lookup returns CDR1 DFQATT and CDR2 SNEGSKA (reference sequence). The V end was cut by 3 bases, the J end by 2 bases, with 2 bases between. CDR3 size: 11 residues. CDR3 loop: CSASPYNEQFF. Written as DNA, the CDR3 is TGCAGTGCTAGCCCCTACAATGAGCAGTTCTTC.

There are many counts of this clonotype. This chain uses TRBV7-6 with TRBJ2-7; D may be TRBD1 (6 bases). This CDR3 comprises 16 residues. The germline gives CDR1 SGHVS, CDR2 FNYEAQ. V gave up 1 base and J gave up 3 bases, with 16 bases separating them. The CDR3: CASSLGGTPSYYEQYF. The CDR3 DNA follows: TGTGCCAGCAGCTTAGGAGGGACACCCTCGTACTACGAGCAGTACTTC.

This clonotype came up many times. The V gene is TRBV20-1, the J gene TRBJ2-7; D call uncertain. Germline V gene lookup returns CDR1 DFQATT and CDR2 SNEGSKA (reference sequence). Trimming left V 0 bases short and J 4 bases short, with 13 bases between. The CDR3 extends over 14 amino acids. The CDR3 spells CSARDSETIYEQYF. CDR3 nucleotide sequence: TGCAGTGCTAGAGATTCCGAGACAATTTACGAGCAGTACTTC.

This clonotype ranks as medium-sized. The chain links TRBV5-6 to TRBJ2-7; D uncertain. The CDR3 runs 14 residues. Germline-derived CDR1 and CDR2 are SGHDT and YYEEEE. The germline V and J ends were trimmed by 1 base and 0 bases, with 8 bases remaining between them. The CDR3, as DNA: TGTGCCAGCAGCTTGTTGGCAGGCTCCTACGAGCAGTACTTC. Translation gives CASSLLAGSYEQYF.

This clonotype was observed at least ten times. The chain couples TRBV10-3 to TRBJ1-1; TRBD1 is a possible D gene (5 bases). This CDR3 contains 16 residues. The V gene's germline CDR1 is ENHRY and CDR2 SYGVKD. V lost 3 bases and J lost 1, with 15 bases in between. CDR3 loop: CAISDPTGTGNTEAFF. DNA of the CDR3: TGTGCCATCAGTGACCCCACTGGGACGGGGAACACTGAAGCTTTCTTT.

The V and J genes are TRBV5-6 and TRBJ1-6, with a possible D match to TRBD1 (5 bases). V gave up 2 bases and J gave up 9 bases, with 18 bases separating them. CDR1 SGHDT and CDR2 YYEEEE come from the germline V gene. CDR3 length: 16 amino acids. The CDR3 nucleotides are TGTGCCAGCAGCTTAAGTTGCGTGGGGGTTCGTTCACCCCTCCACTTT. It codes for CASSLSCVGVRSPLHF.

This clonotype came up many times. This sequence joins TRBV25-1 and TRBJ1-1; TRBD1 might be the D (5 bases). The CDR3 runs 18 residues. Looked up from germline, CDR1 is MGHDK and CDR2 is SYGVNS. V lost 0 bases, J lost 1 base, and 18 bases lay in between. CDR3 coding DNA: TGTGCCAGCAGTGAATATAAGGCAGGGTTGGCCCAGAACACTGAAGCTTTCTTT. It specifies CASSEYKAGLAQNTEAFF.

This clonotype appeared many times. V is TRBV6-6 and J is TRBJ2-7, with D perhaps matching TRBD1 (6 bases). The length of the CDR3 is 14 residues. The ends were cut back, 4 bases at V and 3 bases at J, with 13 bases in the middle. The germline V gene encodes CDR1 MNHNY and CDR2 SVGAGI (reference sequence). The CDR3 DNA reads TGTGCCAGCAGTTTCCTGACAGGCGGCTACGAGCAGTACTTC. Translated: CASSFLTGGYEQYF.

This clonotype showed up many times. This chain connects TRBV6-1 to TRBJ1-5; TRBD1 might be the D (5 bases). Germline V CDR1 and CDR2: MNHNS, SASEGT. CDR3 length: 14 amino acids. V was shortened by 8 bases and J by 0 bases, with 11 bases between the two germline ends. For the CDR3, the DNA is TGTGCCAGCTACACGGGGGGTAGCAATCAGCCCCAGCATTTT. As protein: CASYTGGSNQPQHF.

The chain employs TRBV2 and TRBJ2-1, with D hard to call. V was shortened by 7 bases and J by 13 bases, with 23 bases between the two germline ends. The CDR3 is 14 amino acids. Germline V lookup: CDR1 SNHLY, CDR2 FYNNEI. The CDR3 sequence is CASTMEIGQETQFF. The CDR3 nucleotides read TGTGCCAGCACCATGGAGATAGGCCAAGAGACCCAGTTCTTC.

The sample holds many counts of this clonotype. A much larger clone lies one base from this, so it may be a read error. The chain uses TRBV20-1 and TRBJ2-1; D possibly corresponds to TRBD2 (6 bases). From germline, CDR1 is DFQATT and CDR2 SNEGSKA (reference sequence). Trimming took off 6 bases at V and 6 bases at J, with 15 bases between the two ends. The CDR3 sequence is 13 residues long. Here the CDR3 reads CSAGPAGLNEQFF. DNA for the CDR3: TGCAGTGCGGGACCCGCGGGGCTCAATGAGCAGTTCTTC.

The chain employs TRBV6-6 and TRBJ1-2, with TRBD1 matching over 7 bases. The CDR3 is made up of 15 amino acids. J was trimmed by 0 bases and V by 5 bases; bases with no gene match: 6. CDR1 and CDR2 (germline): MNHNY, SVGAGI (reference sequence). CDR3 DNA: TGTGCCAGCAGTATGACAGGGATTGCTAACTATGGCTACACCTTC. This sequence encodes CASSMTGIANYGYTF.

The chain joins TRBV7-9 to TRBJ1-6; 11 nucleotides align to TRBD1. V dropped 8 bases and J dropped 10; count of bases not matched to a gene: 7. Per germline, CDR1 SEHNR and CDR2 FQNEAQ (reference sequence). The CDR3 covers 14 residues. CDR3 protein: CASAGQGAGSPLHF. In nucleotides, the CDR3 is TGTGCCAGCGCTGGACAGGGGGCCGGATCACCCCTCCACTTT.

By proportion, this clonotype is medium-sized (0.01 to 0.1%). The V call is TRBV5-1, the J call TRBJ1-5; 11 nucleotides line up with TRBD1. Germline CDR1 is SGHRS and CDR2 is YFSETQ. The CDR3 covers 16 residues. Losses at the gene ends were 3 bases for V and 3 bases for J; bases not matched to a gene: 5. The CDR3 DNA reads TGCGCCAGCAGCTACGGGACAGGGGGACTCAATCAGCCCCAGCATTTT. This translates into CASSYGTGGLNQPQHF.

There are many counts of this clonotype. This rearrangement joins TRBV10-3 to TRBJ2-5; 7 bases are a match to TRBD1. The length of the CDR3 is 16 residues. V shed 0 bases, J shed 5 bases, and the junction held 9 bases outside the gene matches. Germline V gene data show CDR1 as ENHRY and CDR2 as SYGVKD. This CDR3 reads CAISESGQRRGETQYF. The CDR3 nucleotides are TGTGCCATCAGTGAGTCGGGACAGAGGAGAGGGGAGACCCAGTACTTC.

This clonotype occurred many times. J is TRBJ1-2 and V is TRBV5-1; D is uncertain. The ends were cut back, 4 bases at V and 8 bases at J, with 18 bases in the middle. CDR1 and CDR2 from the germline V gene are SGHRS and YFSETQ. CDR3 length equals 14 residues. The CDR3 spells CASSRETRLRGYTF. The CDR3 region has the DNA TGCGCCAGCAGCCGAGAAACAAGGCTGCGAGGCTACACCTTC.

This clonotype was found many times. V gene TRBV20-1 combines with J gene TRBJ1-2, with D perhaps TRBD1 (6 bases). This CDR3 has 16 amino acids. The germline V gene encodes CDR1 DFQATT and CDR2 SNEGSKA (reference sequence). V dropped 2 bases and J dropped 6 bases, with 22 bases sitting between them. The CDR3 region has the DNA TGCAGTGCTAGAAGGAGAGGGCAGGGGCTACCACATGGCTACACCTTC. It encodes CSARRRGQGLPHGYTF.

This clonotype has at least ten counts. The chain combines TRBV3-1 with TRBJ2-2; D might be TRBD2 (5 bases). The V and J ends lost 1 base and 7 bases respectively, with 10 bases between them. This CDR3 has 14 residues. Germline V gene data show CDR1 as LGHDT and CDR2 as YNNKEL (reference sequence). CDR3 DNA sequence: TGTGCCAGCAGCCAAGGACACGGAGGCGGGGAGCTGTTTTTT. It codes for CASSQGHGGGELFF.

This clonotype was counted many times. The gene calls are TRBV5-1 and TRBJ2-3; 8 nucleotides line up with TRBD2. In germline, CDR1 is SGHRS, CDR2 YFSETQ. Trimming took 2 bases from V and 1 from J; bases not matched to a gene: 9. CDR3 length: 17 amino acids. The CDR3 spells CASSFSATGGGTDTQYF. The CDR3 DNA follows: TGCGCCAGCAGCTTCTCCGCCACCGGGGGGGGCACAGATACGCAGTATTTT.

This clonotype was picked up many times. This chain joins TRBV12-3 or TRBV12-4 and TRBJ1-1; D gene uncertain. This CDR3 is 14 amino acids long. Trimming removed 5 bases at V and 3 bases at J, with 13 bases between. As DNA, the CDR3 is TGTGCCAGCAGTCCTCACGAGGGCCACACTGAAGCTTTCTTT. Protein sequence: CASSPHEGHTEAFF.

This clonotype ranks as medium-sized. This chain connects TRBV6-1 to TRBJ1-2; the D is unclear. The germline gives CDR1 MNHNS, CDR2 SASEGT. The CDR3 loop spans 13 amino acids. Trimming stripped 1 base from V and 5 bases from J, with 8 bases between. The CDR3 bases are TGTGCCAGCAGTGAAGGCGGTGCTTATGGCTACACCTTC. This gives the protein CASSEGGAYGYTF.

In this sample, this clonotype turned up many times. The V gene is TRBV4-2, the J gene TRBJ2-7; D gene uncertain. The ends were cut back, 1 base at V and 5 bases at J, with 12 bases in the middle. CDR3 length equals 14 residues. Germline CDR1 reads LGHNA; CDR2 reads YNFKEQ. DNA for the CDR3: TGTGCCAGCAGCCAAGCCGAGACCCCGCACGAGCAGTACTTC. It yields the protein CASSQAETPHEQYF.

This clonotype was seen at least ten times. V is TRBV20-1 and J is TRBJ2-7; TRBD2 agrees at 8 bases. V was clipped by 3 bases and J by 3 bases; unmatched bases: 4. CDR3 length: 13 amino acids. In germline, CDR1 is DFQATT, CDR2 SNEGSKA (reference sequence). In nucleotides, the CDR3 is TGCAGTGCTAGTGGCCTAGCGGGCTACGAGCAGTACTTC. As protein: CSASGLAGYEQYF.

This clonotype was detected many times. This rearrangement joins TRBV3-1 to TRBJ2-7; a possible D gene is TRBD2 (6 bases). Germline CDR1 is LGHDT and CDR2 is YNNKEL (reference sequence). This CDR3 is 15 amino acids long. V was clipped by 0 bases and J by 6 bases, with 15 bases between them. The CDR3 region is CASSQEITAGGEQYF. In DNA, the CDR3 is TGTGCCAGCAGCCAAGAGATTACAGCGGGCGGCGAGCAGTACTTC.

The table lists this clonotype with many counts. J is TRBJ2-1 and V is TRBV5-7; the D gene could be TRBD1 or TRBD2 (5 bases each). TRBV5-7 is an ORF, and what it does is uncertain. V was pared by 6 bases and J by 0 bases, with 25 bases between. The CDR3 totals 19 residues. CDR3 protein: CASTSVNPRDESSYNEQFF. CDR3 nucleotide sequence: TGTGCCAGCACCTCAGTGAACCCTAGGGACGAAAGCTCCTACAATGAGCAGTTCTTC.

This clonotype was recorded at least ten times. CDR3 DNA: TGTGCCAGCAGGGGGACGGCTAATTCACCCCTCCACTTT. It translates to CASRGTANSPLHF. The rearrangement links TRBV12-3 or TRBV12-4 to TRBJ1-6, with D perhaps matching TRBD1 (5 bases). This CDR3 comprises 13 residues. Deletions cut 6 bases from V and 6 bases from J, with 9 bases between.

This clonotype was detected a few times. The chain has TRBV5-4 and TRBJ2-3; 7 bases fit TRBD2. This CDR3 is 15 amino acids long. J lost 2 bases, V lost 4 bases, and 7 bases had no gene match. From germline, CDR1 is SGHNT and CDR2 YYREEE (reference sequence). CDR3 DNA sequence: TGTGCCAGCAGCCGTCCCAGCGGGGACACAGATACGCAGTATTTT. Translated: CASSRPSGDTDTQYF.